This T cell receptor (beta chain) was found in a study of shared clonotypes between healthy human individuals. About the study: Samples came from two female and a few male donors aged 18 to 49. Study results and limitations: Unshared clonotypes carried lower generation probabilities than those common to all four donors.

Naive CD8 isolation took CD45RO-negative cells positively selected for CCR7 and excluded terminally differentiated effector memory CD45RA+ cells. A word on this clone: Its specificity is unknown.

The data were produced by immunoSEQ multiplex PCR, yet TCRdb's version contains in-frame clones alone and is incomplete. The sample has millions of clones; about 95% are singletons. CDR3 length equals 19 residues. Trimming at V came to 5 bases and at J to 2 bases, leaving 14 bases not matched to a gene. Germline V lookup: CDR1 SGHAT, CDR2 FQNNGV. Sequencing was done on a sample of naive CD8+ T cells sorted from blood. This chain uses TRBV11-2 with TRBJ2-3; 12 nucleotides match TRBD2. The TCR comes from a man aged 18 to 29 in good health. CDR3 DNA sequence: TGTGCCAGCAGCGCTACGGGGACCCTAGCGGGGGGGTTCACAGATACGCAGTATTTT. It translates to CASSATGTLAGGFTDTQYF.